Below, one T cell receptor beta chain is given with its context. The data were taken from a study of T cells in Graves' hyperthyroidism and ophthalmopathy. Extraction of PBMCs used roughly 10 ml of fresh peripheral blood. Researchers took RNA transcripts and amplified the TCR beta CDR3 regions from them. During a first-round RT-PCR of the TCR CDR3, the HTBI primer set was used. In TCRdb, the multiplex PCR reads were re-called with MiXCR into one record per CDR3 protein. The sample carries approximately 700,000 distinct CDR3 sequences, over 15% recorded once. Specimen: blood. This TCR came from a man aged 18 to 30 with Graves' hyperthyroidism.

CDR3 protein: CASSSGRGTERPQHF. The CDR3 DNA follows: TGTGCCAGCAGCTCGGGGAGAGGGACGGAACGGCCCCAGCATTTT. J is TRBJ1-5 and V is TRBV5-5, with D possibly TRBD1 on 5 matching bases. CDR3 length: 15 residues. Germline CDR1 and CDR2: SGHKS and YYEKEE (reference sequence). The V gene lost 3 bases and the J gene lost 9 bases, with 19 bases spanning the gap.